A selection of T cell receptor beta chains follows, all from one sample in a study of cytomegalovirus exposure and HLA in healthy donors. TCRdb keeps only in-frame clones here, not all; method: immunoSEQ multiplex PCR. Recorded for this sample: about 140,000 clones. The material sequenced was PBMCs. These receptors all stem from a male donor in good health and CMV-seronegative. Both conserved end residues are part of each CDR3. A D gene is named only where the DNA matches it firmly.

V gene: TRBV7-6; D gene: -; CDR3 length: 14; J gene: TRBJ1-5; CDR3 DNA: TGTGCCAGCAGCTTAGTTGAGGACAATCAGCCCCAGCATTTT; CDR3 protein: CASSLVEDNQPQHF
V gene: TRBV27; D gene: -; CDR3 length: 15; J gene: TRBJ1-3; CDR3 DNA: TGTGCCAGCAGCCCGATCGGGGTTTCTGGAAACACCATATATTTT; CDR3 protein: CASSPIGVSGNTIYF
V gene: TRBV9; D gene: TRBD2; CDR3 length: 21; J gene: TRBJ2-5; CDR3 DNA: TGTGCCAGCAGCGTAAGTACTCCCGGGACTAGCGGGAGTCCACGCTCGGAGACCCAGTACTTC; CDR3 protein: CASSVSTPGTSGSPRSETQYF
V gene: TRBV4-3; D gene: -; CDR3 length: 16; J gene: TRBJ1-3; CDR3 DNA: TGCGCCAGCAGCCAAGAACCCCACAGGGCTGGAAACACCATATATTTT; CDR3 protein: CASSQEPHRAGNTIYF
V gene: TRBV19; D gene: -; CDR3 length: 13; J gene: TRBJ2-5; CDR3 DNA: TGTGCCAGTCAGGAAAGAATCCAAGAGACCCAGTACTTC; CDR3 protein: CASQERIQETQYF
V gene: TRBV4-3; D gene: -; CDR3 length: 16; J gene: TRBJ2-1; CDR3 DNA: TGCGCCAGCAGCCAACTCTTTTCCCAAGTTAGCGATGAGCAGTTCTTC; CDR3 protein: CASSQLFSQVSDEQFF
V gene: TRBV5-6; D gene: TRBD1; CDR3 length: 15; J gene: TRBJ2-5; CDR3 DNA: TGTGCCAGCAGCCTCGGACAGGGAGGTCAAGAGACCCAGTACTTC; CDR3 protein: CASSLGQGGQETQYF
V gene: TRBV30; D gene: -; CDR3 length: 11; J gene: TRBJ2-3; CDR3 DNA: TGTGCCTGGCTTCGCGGAAATACGCAGTATTTT; CDR3 protein: CAWLRGNTQYF
V gene: TRBV19; D gene: TRBD2; CDR3 length: 15; J gene: TRBJ2-7; CDR3 DNA: TGTGCCAGTAGTACCCTGGGGGGGACTTCATACGAGCAGTACTTC; CDR3 protein: CASSTLGGTSYEQYF
V gene: TRBV5-5; D gene: -; CDR3 length: 13; J gene: TRBJ1-1; CDR3 DNA: TGTGCCAGCAGCTACAGGGCGAGCACTGAAGCTTTCTTT; CDR3 protein: CASSYRASTEAFF
V gene: TRBV6-1; D gene: -; CDR3 length: 17; J gene: TRBJ1-5; CDR3 DNA: TGTGCCAGCAGTGAAGTGGGGACACAGATTAGCAATCAGCCCCAGCATTTT; CDR3 protein: CASSEVGTQISNQPQHF
V gene: TRBV18; D gene: TRBD1; CDR3 length: 15; J gene: TRBJ2-1; CDR3 DNA: TGTGCCAGCTCACCTTTACAGGGGCCGCACAATGAGCAGTTCTTC; CDR3 protein: CASSPLQGPHNEQFF
V gene: TRBV4-3; D gene: -; CDR3 length: 14; J gene: TRBJ2-7; CDR3 DNA: TGCGCCAGCAGCCAAAACCGGGTTTACTACGAGCAGTACTTC; CDR3 protein: CASSQNRVYYEQYF
V gene: TRBV5-1; D gene: -; CDR3 length: 17; J gene: TRBJ2-1; CDR3 DNA: TGCGCCAGCAGCTTGGGGGCAGGCTCTTCCTCCTACAATGAGCAGTTCTTC; CDR3 protein: CASSLGAGSSSYNEQFF
V gene: TRBV25-1; D gene: -; CDR3 length: 12; J gene: TRBJ2-2; CDR3 DNA: TGTGCCAGCAGGGCTCGAACCGGGGAGCTGTTTTTT; CDR3 protein: CASRARTGELFF
V gene: TRBV28; D gene: -; CDR3 length: 16; J gene: TRBJ1-1; CDR3 DNA: TGTGCCAGCAGTTTAAATTACAGGTCTCTGAACACTGAAGCTTTCTTT; CDR3 protein: CASSLNYRSLNTEAFF
V gene: TRBV10-3; D gene: -; CDR3 length: 15; J gene: TRBJ1-2; CDR3 DNA: TGTGCCATCAGTGAGTCGACAGGTAACAACTATGGCTACACCTTC; CDR3 protein: CAISESTGNNYGYTF
V gene: TRBV5-1; D gene: -; CDR3 length: 12; J gene: TRBJ2-5; CDR3 DNA: TGCGCCAGCAGCTTGGTGCGCGAGACCCAGTACTTC; CDR3 protein: CASSLVRETQYF
V gene: TRBV19; D gene: TRBD1; CDR3 length: 15; J gene: TRBJ2-3; CDR3 DNA: TGTGCCAGTAGGGGCCGGGACAGCAGCACAGATACGCAGTATTTT; CDR3 protein: CASRGRDSSTDTQYF
V gene: TRBV30; D gene: TRBD1; CDR3 length: 13; J gene: TRBJ2-7; CDR3 DNA: TGTGCCTGGGAGACAGGGGGCGCCTACGAGCAGTACTTC; CDR3 protein: CAWETGGAYEQYF
V gene: TRBV19; D gene: -; CDR3 length: 14; J gene: TRBJ2-7; CDR3 DNA: TGTGCCAGTAGTATAGCCACGGGCTCCTACGAGCAGTACTTC; CDR3 protein: CASSIATGSYEQYF
V gene: TRBV30; D gene: -; CDR3 length: 13; J gene: TRBJ2-2; CDR3 DNA: TGTGCCTGGAGTAACAGATTCACCGGGGAGCTGTTTTTT; CDR3 protein: CAWSNRFTGELFF
V gene: TRBV19; D gene: -; CDR3 length: 15; J gene: TRBJ2-7; CDR3 DNA: TGTGCCAGTAGTTTAAAAGACAGAAGCTCCTACGAGCAGTACTTC; CDR3 protein: CASSLKDRSSYEQYF
V gene: TRBV9; D gene: TRBD2; CDR3 length: 16; J gene: TRBJ2-5; CDR3 DNA: TGTGCCAGCAGCGCAGGGACTAGCGGGGGCCAAGAGACCCAGTACTTC; CDR3 protein: CASSAGTSGGQETQYF
V gene: TRBV4-1; D gene: TRBD2; CDR3 length: 16; J gene: TRBJ2-7; CDR3 DNA: TGCGCCAGCAGTGCGGGACTAGCGGGGGGAGTCTACGAGCAGTACTTC; CDR3 protein: CASSAGLAGGVYEQYF
V gene: TRBV7-6; D gene: TRBD2; CDR3 length: 14; J gene: TRBJ2-1; CDR3 DNA: TGTGCCAGCAGCTTCGGGACTAGCGGGGATGAGCAGTTCTTC; CDR3 protein: CASSFGTSGDEQFF
V gene: TRBV4-3; D gene: TRBD1; CDR3 length: 17; J gene: TRBJ2-3; CDR3 DNA: TGCGCCAGCAGCTACGACCGGGACAGGGGACCCTCAGATACGCAGTATTTT; CDR3 protein: CASSYDRDRGPSDTQYF
V gene: TRBV11-2; D gene: TRBD1; CDR3 length: 15; J gene: TRBJ1-2; CDR3 DNA: TGTGCCAGCAGCTTATATGGGACAGGGAGTTATGGCTACACCTTC; CDR3 protein: CASSLYGTGSYGYTF
V gene: TRBV6-5; D gene: -; CDR3 length: 15; J gene: TRBJ2-3; CDR3 DNA: TGTGCCAGCAGTAGCGGCATCACGGGCACAGATACGCAGTATTTT; CDR3 protein: CASSSGITGTDTQYF
V gene: TRBV6-6; D gene: TRBD1; CDR3 length: 14; J gene: TRBJ2-7; CDR3 DNA: TGTGCCAGCAGTTCCCATCGACAGGGGTACGAGCAGTACTTC; CDR3 protein: CASSSHRQGYEQYF
V gene: TRBV29-1; D gene: TRBD1; CDR3 length: 13; J gene: TRBJ1-1; CDR3 DNA: TGCAGCGGCAACAGGGGCACGGGGACTGAAGCTTTCTTT; CDR3 protein: CSGNRGTGTEAFF
V gene: TRBV29-1; D gene: TRBD1; CDR3 length: 16; J gene: TRBJ2-1; CDR3 DNA: TGCAGCGTTGAGAACAAGGGGACAGTACGTTTCAATGAGCAGTTCTTC; CDR3 protein: CSVENKGTVRFNEQFF
V gene: TRBV6-6; D gene: TRBD1; CDR3 length: 12; J gene: TRBJ2-7; CDR3 DNA: TGTGCCAGCAGCCGACAGGGGGACGAGCAGTACTTC; CDR3 protein: CASSRQGDEQYF
V gene: TRBV5-8; D gene: TRBD1; CDR3 length: 17; J gene: TRBJ1-5; CDR3 DNA: TGTGCCAGCAGCTTCCCGGGACAGATATATAGCAATCAGCCCCAGCATTTT; CDR3 protein: CASSFPGQIYSNQPQHF
V gene: TRBV19; D gene: -; CDR3 length: 15; J gene: TRBJ1-6; CDR3 DNA: TGTGCCACCCAGTTTATGACAGGAATAGTGTCACCCCTCCACTTT; CDR3 protein: CATQFMTGIVSPLHF